The 21 T cell receptor beta chains below were found in one sample sequenced in a study of blood T cell repertoires in COVID-19. The repertoire was sequenced with immunoSEQ multiplex PCR; TCRdb's copy has only in-frame clones and lacks some. The table records 35,000 to 55,000 clones, nearly 90% of them present only once. Input material: peripheral blood. The receptors originated from a man aged 45-65 years with active COVID-19.

This clone was picked up one time. The rearrangement joins TRBV27 to TRBJ2-2; D is unclear. CDR1 is MNHEY and CDR2 is SMNVEV in the germline V gene (reference sequence). The CDR3 runs to 15 residues. V lost 7 bases to trimming and J lost 2 bases, with 14 bases between them. As DNA, the CDR3 is TGTGCCAGCACAGACTTACAAGGCAACACCGGGGAGCTGTTTTTT. It translates to CASTDLQGNTGELFF.

The rearrangement uses TRBV27 and TRBJ1-1, with D possibly matching TRBD1 (5 bases). This CDR3 is 14 amino acids long. Trimming left V 2 bases short and J 0 bases short, with 7 bases between. Germline V lookup: CDR1 MNHEY, CDR2 SMNVEV (reference sequence). The CDR3 reads CASSLRQLNTEAFF. The DNA for the CDR3 is TGTGCCAGCAGTTTACGACAGTTGAACACTGAAGCTTTCTTT.

This chain connects TRBV7-2 to TRBJ1-1, with TRBD1 matching over 10 bases. Germline values: CDR1 SGHTA, CDR2 FQGNSA. The CDR3 consists of 13 residues. Germline trimming cut 10 bases from V and 4 bases from J; bases unmatched to any gene: 6. DNA for the CDR3: TGTGCCAACCGACAGGGGGCTCGCACTGAAGCTTTCTTT. It yields the protein CANRQGARTEAFF.

The J gene is TRBJ1-5, the V gene TRBV5-5, with 11 nucleotides matching TRBD1. The germline CDR1 and CDR2 sequences are SGHKS and YYEKEE (reference sequence). The J segment lost 9 bases and the V segment lost 4 bases, leaving 9 bases of the junction unmatched. The CDR3 length is 15 residues. This CDR3 is CASSLRDRGEGPQHF. The CDR3 nucleotides read TGTGCCAGCAGCCTCCGGGACAGGGGGGAGGGGCCCCAGCATTTT.

The chain is built from TRBV6-5 and TRBJ2-2, with 7 bases fitting TRBD1. Germline assignment: CDR1 MNHEY and CDR2 SVGAGI. The CDR3 covers 14 residues. The trim removed 7 bases at V and 2 bases at J, leaving 4 bases unmatched. Here the CDR3 reads CASIGTANTGELFF. The CDR3 DNA is TGTGCCAGCATAGGGACAGCCAACACCGGGGAGCTGTTTTTT.

The CDR3 protein is CSVTGGYKDQETQYF. The DNA of the CDR3 is TGCAGCGTCACAGGGGGCTACAAGGACCAAGAGACCCAGTACTTC. This rearrangement joins TRBV29-1 to TRBJ2-5; 9 nucleotides agree with TRBD1. The CDR3 spans 15 residues. Unmatched junction bases numbered 8, after V lost 6 bases and J lost 0 bases. Germline V gene data show CDR1 as SQVTM and CDR2 as ANQGSEA.

The chain combines TRBV3-1 (or the pseudogene TRBV3-2) with TRBJ1-2; perhaps TRBD1 as D (5 bases). V was clipped by 3 bases and J by 12 bases, with 11 bases between them. The CDR3 loop spans 11 amino acids. From germline, CDR1 is LGHDT and CDR2 YNNKEL (reference sequence). This chain's CDR3 is CASSQGGTNTF. For the CDR3, the DNA is TGTGCCAGCAGCCAGGGGGGTACAAACACCTTC.

The V gene is TRBV28, the J gene TRBJ2-7; no definite D call. The V and J ends lost 6 bases and 0 bases respectively, with 15 bases between them. Germline CDR1 is MDHEN and CDR2 is SYDVKM. The CDR3 is 15 amino acids. This chain's CDR3 is CASSPVPSGSYEQYF. CDR3 DNA sequence: TGTGCCAGCAGCCCTGTACCGTCAGGCTCCTACGAGCAGTACTTC.

The CDR3 sequence is CAISESAGGDGYTF. In DNA form, the CDR3 reads TGTGCCATCAGTGAGTCGGCAGGGGGCGATGGCTACACCTTC. The gene calls are TRBV10-3 and TRBJ1-2; 8 bases align to TRBD1. The trim removed 0 bases at V and 6 bases at J, leaving 3 bases unmatched. Germline assignment: CDR1 ENHRY and CDR2 SYGVKD. This CDR3 has 14 amino acids.

The chain employs TRBV9 and TRBJ1-2, with TRBD1 as a possible D gene (5 bases). CDR3 length: 14 residues. CDR1 and CDR2 (germline): SGDLS, YYNGEE. V shed 5 bases and J shed 4 bases, with 15 bases lying between them. Here the CDR3 reads CASSGRDWGYGYTF. For the CDR3, the DNA is TGTGCCAGCAGTGGCCGGGACTGGGGCTATGGCTACACCTTC.

The sample holds a few counts of this clone. The chain joins TRBV4-2 to TRBJ1-6; D ambiguous. The germline V gene encodes CDR1 LGHNA and CDR2 YNFKEQ. The CDR3 runs 16 residues. The V and J ends lost 0 bases and 6 bases respectively, with 12 bases between them. The CDR3 spells CASSQESDFSNSPLHF. CDR3 bases: TGTGCCAGCAGCCAAGAATCGGACTTTTCTAATTCACCCCTCCACTTT.

J is TRBJ2-7 and V is TRBV7-9; 9 nucleotides agree with TRBD1. In germline, CDR1 is SEHNR, CDR2 FQNEAQ (reference sequence). V lost 7 bases and J lost 6; bases outside the gene matches: 13. CDR3 length: 15 residues. CDR3 residues: CASTGKGQGDSEQYF. The CDR3 bases are TGTGCCAGCACGGGTAAGGGACAGGGCGATTCCGAGCAGTACTTC. The variable domain in full, completed from reference TRBV7-9 and TRBJ2-7, reads DTGVSQNPRHKITKRGQNVTFRCDPISEHNRLYWYRQTLGQGPEFLTYFQNEAQLEKSRLLSDRFSAERPKGSFSTLEIQRTEQGDSAMYLCASTGKGQGDSEQYFGPGTRLTVT.

The chain joins TRBV7-9 to TRBJ1-4; D gene unclear. CDR3 length: 12 amino acids. V dropped 11 bases and J dropped 5 bases, with 12 bases sitting between them. Looked up from germline, CDR1 is SEHNR and CDR2 is FQNEAQ (reference sequence). This chain's CDR3 is CACAVKNEKLFF. Here the CDR3 DNA reads TGTGCCTGCGCCGTGAAAAATGAAAAACTGTTTTTT.

This chain links TRBV7-2 with TRBJ1-2; 10 bases line up with TRBD1. Unmatched junction bases numbered 0, after V lost 1 base and J lost 1 base. This CDR3 has 15 residues. Germline loops: CDR1 SGHTA, CDR2 FQGNSA. Written as DNA, the CDR3 is TGTGCCAGCAGCTTAGGGACAGGGGGTAACTATGGCTACACCTTC. Amino acids: CASSLGTGGNYGYTF.

This rearrangement joins TRBV7-2 to TRBJ1-1; no definite D call. V was cut by 1 base and J by 1 base, with 10 bases left in between. Germline CDR1 and CDR2: SGHTA and FQGNSA. The CDR3 contains 15 residues. The CDR3 spells CASSLGAGPNTEAFF. CDR3 bases: TGTGCCAGCAGCTTAGGAGCGGGTCCGAACACTGAAGCTTTCTTT.

The chain carries TRBV10-3 and TRBJ2-5; 12 nucleotides line up with TRBD2. The CDR3 is 16 residues long. The germline gives CDR1 ENHRY, CDR2 SYGVKD. V was pared by 2 bases and J by 6 bases, with 7 bases of the junction left unmatched. The CDR3 DNA reads TGTGCCATCAGTGAGCCTAGCGGGGGGGCCGTGAAGACCCAGTACTTC. As protein: CAISEPSGGAVKTQYF.

The CDR3 region has the DNA TGTGCCAGCAGTTACTCGGCACAGGGTAACACTGAAGCTTTCTTT. Its protein is CASSYSAQGNTEAFF. This chain links TRBV6-6 with TRBJ1-1; D may be TRBD1 (6 bases). CDR3 length: 15 residues. Deletions cut 0 bases from V and 2 bases from J, with 10 bases between. Germline V gene lookup returns CDR1 MNHNY and CDR2 SVGAGI (reference sequence).

The chain couples TRBV19 to TRBJ1-1, with 11 positions matching TRBD1. J gave up 10 bases and V 3 bases, and 4 bases lay outside the gene matches. The CDR3 runs to 13 residues. Germline lookup yields CDR1 LNHDA and CDR2 SQIVND (reference sequence). DNA for the CDR3: TGTGCCAGTAGTATCCGGGACAGGGGGTTAGCTTTCTTT. It is translated as CASSIRDRGLAFF.

The chain joins TRBV30 to TRBJ2-5, with D possibly being TRBD2 (5 bases). Germline V lookup: CDR1 GTSNPN, CDR2 SVGIG (reference sequence). The ends were cut back, 5 bases at V and 5 bases at J, with 9 bases in the middle. The CDR3 extends over 11 amino acids. The CDR3: CAWGGSETQYF. The CDR3 DNA sequence: TGTGCCTGGGGAGGTTCTGAGACCCAGTACTTC. Full variable domain (missing parts from reference TRBV30 and TRBJ2-5): SQTIHQWPATLVQPVGSPLSLECTVEGTSNPNLYWYRQAAGRGLQLLFYSVGIGQISSEVPQNLSASRPQDRQFILSSKKLLLSDSGFYLCAWGGSETQYFGPGTRLLVL.

The rearrangement links TRBV28 to TRBJ2-7; 11 nucleotides match TRBD2. This CDR3 contains 14 residues. Germline loops: CDR1 MDHEN, CDR2 SYDVKM. The J segment lost 8 bases and the V segment lost 4 bases, leaving 7 bases of the junction unmatched. The CDR3, as DNA: TGTGCCAGCAGTTCAACTAGCGGGGGTTCGAAGCAGTACTTC. Protein sequence: CASSSTSGGSKQYF.

J is TRBJ2-1 and V is TRBV7-2, with TRBD2 matching 12 bases. The CDR3 consists of 17 residues. The germline V gene encodes CDR1 SGHTA and CDR2 FQGNSA. V was clipped by 2 bases and J by 4 bases; unmatched bases: 6. CDR3 in DNA: TGTGCCAGCAGCTTAAGAGGACTAGCGGGGAGTTACAATGAGCAGTTCTTC. Translating gives CASSLRGLAGSYNEQFF.